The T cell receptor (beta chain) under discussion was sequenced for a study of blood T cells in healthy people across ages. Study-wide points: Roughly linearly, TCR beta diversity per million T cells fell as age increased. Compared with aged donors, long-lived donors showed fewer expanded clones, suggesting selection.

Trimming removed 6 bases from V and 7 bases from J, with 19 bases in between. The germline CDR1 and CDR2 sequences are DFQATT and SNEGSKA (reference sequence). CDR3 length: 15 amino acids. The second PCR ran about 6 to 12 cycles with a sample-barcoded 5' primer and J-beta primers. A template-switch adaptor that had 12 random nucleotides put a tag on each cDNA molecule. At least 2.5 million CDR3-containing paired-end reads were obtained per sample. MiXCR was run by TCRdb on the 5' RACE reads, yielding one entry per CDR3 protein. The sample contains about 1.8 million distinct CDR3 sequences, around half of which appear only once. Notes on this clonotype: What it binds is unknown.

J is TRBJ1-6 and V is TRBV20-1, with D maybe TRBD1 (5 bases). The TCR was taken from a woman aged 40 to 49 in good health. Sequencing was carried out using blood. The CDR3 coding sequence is TGCAGTGCCCTCCGGGAGGGGCGTGGGAATTCACCCCTCCACTTT. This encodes CSALREGRGNSPLHF.